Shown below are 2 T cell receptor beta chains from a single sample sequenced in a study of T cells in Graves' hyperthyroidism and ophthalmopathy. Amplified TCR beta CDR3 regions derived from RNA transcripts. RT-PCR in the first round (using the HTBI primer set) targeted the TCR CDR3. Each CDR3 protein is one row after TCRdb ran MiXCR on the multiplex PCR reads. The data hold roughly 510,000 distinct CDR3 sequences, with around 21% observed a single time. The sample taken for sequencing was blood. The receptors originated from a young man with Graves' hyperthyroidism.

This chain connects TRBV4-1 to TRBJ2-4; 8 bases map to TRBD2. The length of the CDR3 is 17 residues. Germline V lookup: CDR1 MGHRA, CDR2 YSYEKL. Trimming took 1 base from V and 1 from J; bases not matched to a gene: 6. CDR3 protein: CASSQGGASGAKNIQYF. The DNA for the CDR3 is TGCGCCAGCAGCCAAGGTGGCGCTAGCGGGGCCAAAAACATTCAGTACTTC.

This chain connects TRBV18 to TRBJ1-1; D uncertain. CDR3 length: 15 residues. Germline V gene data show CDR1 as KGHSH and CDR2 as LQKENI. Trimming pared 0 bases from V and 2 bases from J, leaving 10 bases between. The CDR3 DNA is TGTGCCAGCTCACCACCTCGGACGGGAAACACTGAAGCTTTCTTT. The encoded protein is CASSPPRTGNTEAFF.